The rows below give T cell receptor beta chains drawn from one sample of a study of OX40 agonist ivuxolimab in advanced cancers. The table came from immunoSEQ multiplex PCR; TCRdb's copy has only in-frame clones and leaves some out. This sample carries about 66,000 clones, about 77% of them seen once, and the ten largest clones take about 1.6%. The source material was CD4+ or CD8+ T cells sorted from blood, sampled in a trial of the OX40 agonist ivuxolimab. The receptors derive from an adult with an advanced solid tumor such as melanoma, head and neck, liver or kidney cancer. CDR3s include the opening cysteine and the closing phenylalanine or tryptophan. A D gene is named only where the DNA matches it firmly. The size field is filled for only some rows; it gives once, few, many or a size class.

>TRBV29-1|.|TRBJ2-3|few
TGCAGCGTTGATTTGGTAGCCTCCCGGGTGGATACGCAGTATTTT
CSVDLVASRVDTQYF
>TRBV5-1|.|TRBJ1-1|.
TGCGCCAGCAGCTCGACTTACGGGGGGTCTAAAACTGAAGCTTTCTTT
CASSSTYGGSKTEAFF
>TRBV11-2|.|TRBJ2-5|.
TGTGCCAGCAGCTCCCTCGGAGGGACCCAGTACTTC
CASSSLGGTQYF
>TRBV19|.|TRBJ2-1|few
TGTGCCAGTAGTATTCCGGGAAGGAGTGAGTTCTTC
CASSIPGRSEFF
>TRBV11-2|TRBD2|TRBJ2-1|.
TGTGCCAGCAGCTTAGGGACTAGCGGGTTTGAGCAGTTCTTC
CASSLGTSGFEQFF
>TRBV5-6|TRBD2|TRBJ2-3|.
TGTGCCAGCAGCGCGACTAGCGGGAGTAGGGCAGATACGCAGTATTTT
CASSATSGSRADTQYF
>TRBV5-1|.|TRBJ2-5|few
TGCGCCAGCAGCCTACAGGGTTGGGAGACCCAGTACTTC
CASSLQGWETQYF
>TRBV28|.|TRBJ2-5|.
TGTGCCAGCAGTTCTGGAGGGGCACCCCTGGGAGAGACCCAGTACTTC
CASSSGGAPLGETQYF
>TRBV18|TRBD1|TRBJ2-5|.
TGTGCCAGCTCACCCGGGACAGGAGAGACCCAGTACTTC
CASSPGTGETQYF
>TRBV27|.|TRBJ2-3|.
TGTGCCAGCAGTACCCAGACAGATACGCAGTATTTT
CASSTQTDTQYF
>TRBV2|TRBD1|TRBJ2-7|once
TGTGCCAGCAGAGAGACAGGGTCCGAGCAGTACTTC
CASRETGSEQYF
>TRBV18|.|TRBJ2-7|.
TGTGCCAGCTCACCAGCGGGACAAAACGAGCAGTACTTC
CASSPAGQNEQYF
>TRBV18|.|TRBJ1-1|.
TGTGCCAGCTCACAGGGATCGGAAGCTTTCTTT
CASSQGSEAFF
>TRBV6-1|TRBD1|TRBJ2-5|.
TGTGCCAGCAGTGATGGACAGGGCGTCATAGAGACCCAGTACTTC
CASSDGQGVIETQYF
>TRBV30|.|TRBJ2-7|.
TGTGCCTGGACCGGAGTTAATCGTGGCTACGAGCAGTACTTC
CAWTGVNRGYEQYF
>TRBV4-1|.|TRBJ1-4|few
TGCGCCAGCAGCCAAGCGGGGGGGTCTCATGAAAAACTGTTTTTT
CASSQAGGSHEKLFF
>TRBV5-5|TRBD1|TRBJ1-2|.
TGTGCCAGCAGCCTGGGACAGGGGGATGGCTACACCTTC
CASSLGQGDGYTF
>TRBV30|.|TRBJ2-7|.
TGTGCCTGGAGTACGCAGGGTTCGTTCGACGAGCAGTACTTC
CAWSTQGSFDEQYF
>TRBV29-1|TRBD2|TRBJ2-7|.
TGCAGCGTTGGGTCTAGCGGAACCGCCTACGAGCAGTACTTC
CSVGSSGTAYEQYF
>TRBV10-3|.|TRBJ2-1|.
TGTGCCATCAGTGATTGGTCCTCGGGGACCTCCTACAATGAGCAGTTCTTC
CAISDWSSGTSYNEQFF
>TRBV30|.|TRBJ1-3|.
TGTGCCTGGGGTAGGAACTCTGGAAACACCATATATTTT
CAWGRNSGNTIYF
>TRBV5-1|.|TRBJ2-3|.
TGCGCCAGCAGAACAGCGGACCACACAGATACGCAGTATTTT
CASRTADHTDTQYF
>TRBV6-1|.|TRBJ1-5|.
TGTGCCAGCAGTGAAGCGACGATGTGGGGCAATCAGCCCCAGCATTTT
CASSEATMWGNQPQHF
>TRBV11-3|.|TRBJ2-2|few
TGTGCCAGCAGCTTAGGGGGTCGGGCAGCGAACACCGGGGAGCTGTTTTTT
CASSLGGRAANTGELFF
>TRBV18|.|TRBJ1-2|.
TGTGCCAGCTCACCAGGGTTAAGGACATCCTATGGCTACACCTTC
CASSPGLRTSYGYTF
>TRBV18|TRBD1|TRBJ2-7|few
TGTGCCAGCTCACCTAACAGGGGCCACGAGCAGTACTTC
CASSPNRGHEQYF
>TRBV11-3|.|TRBJ2-1|.
TGTGCCAGCAGCTTACAGGTACGGGACGGAGGCGGCGCTGAGCAGTTCTTC
CASSLQVRDGGGAEQFF
>TRBV19|TRBD1|TRBJ2-5|.
TGTGCCAGTAGTACCCGACAGGGTAGGAAGACCCAGTACTTC
CASSTRQGRKTQYF
>TRBV6-1|.|TRBJ1-2|many
TGTGCCAGCAGTGGAGGCAGCCATGGGTATGGCTACACCTTC
CASSGGSHGYGYTF
>TRBV19|.|TRBJ1-6|.
TGTGCCAGTAGTATTGCCAGGGCGCTCGGGTCACCCCTCCACTTT
CASSIARALGSPLHF
>TRBV27|.|TRBJ1-1|.
TGTGCCACCCACTGGGGCAGGGAATACACTGAAGCTTTCTTT
CATHWGREYTEAFF
>TRBV19|TRBD2|TRBJ2-5|.
TGTGCCACTCAGACTAGCGGGAGGGCACGAGATGAGACCCAGTACTTC
CATQTSGRARDETQYF
>TRBV14|.|TRBJ2-3|.
TGTGCCAGCAGCCCGGAGATTCTAGCCCGAACCACAGATACGCAGTATTTT
CASSPEILARTTDTQYF
>TRBV15|.|TRBJ2-3|.
TGTGCCACCAGCAGAGGTACAACAGATACGCAGTATTTT
CATSRGTTDTQYF
>TRBV7-9|TRBD2|TRBJ2-3|.
TGTGCCAGCAGCCCAAGACTAGCGGGGGCACCACTGTATTTT
CASSPRLAGAPLYF
>TRBV9|TRBD1|TRBJ2-6|.
TGTGCCAGCAGCGGGGACAGTTCCTCTGGGGCCAACGTCCTGACTTTC
CASSGDSSSGANVLTF
>TRBV20-1|.|TRBJ2-4|few
TGCAGTGGGATCGGCGAAACCATTCAGTACTTC
CSGIGETIQYF
>TRBV6-6|TRBD2|TRBJ2-5|.
TGTGCCAGCAGTGGGACTAGCGGGGGGCAAGAGACCCAGTACTTC
CASSGTSGGQETQYF
>TRBV29-1|.|TRBJ1-5|.
TGCAGCGTCATAGGACGGGACAATCAGCCCCAGCATTTT
CSVIGRDNQPQHF
>TRBV10-1|TRBD2|TRBJ2-3|once
TGCGCCAGCTGGGGCGGGAGGACCACAGATACGCAGTATTTT
CASWGGRTTDTQYF
>TRBV5-3|.|TRBJ1-2|.
TGTGCCAGGAACAACAGGAGGAACTATGGCTACACCTTC
CARNNRRNYGYTF
>TRBV7-3|.|TRBJ2-3|.
TGTGCCAGCAGCTTAAGTGGACAATTCACAGATACGCAGTATTTT
CASSLSGQFTDTQYF
>TRBV7-4|TRBD2|TRBJ2-7|.
TGTGCCAGCAGCATAAATCGGACTAGCGGGAAAGACGAGCAGTACTTC
CASSINRTSGKDEQYF
>TRBV6-5|.|TRBJ2-1|.
TGTGCCAGCAGCACGGTGCGTGAGCAGTTCTTC
CASSTVREQFF
>TRBV7-9|TRBD1|TRBJ1-1|few
TGTGCCAGCAGCCCGTTAGGTCGGGACAGCACTGAAGCTTTCTTT
CASSPLGRDSTEAFF
>TRBV7-3|.|TRBJ2-5|.
TGTGCCAGCAGCTTAACGTGGCAGGGTAATCAAGAGACCCAGTACTTC
CASSLTWQGNQETQYF
>TRBV11-2|.|TRBJ2-5|.
TGTGCCAGCAGCTTAGACGTGTGGAGGGAACGAGAGACCCAGTACTTC
CASSLDVWRERETQYF
>TRBV5-1|.|TRBJ2-6|.
TGCGCCAGCAGCCCTGGGAGGTCTGGGGCCAACGTCCTGACTTTC
CASSPGRSGANVLTF
>TRBV30|.|TRBJ1-2|.
TGTGCCTGGAGTGAGGTGGGAGGAGGGTTTGGCTACACCTTC
CAWSEVGGGFGYTF
>TRBV5-1|.|TRBJ1-1|.
TGCGCCAGTTCTTCGCAGGGCGACACTGAAGCTTTCTTT
CASSSQGDTEAFF